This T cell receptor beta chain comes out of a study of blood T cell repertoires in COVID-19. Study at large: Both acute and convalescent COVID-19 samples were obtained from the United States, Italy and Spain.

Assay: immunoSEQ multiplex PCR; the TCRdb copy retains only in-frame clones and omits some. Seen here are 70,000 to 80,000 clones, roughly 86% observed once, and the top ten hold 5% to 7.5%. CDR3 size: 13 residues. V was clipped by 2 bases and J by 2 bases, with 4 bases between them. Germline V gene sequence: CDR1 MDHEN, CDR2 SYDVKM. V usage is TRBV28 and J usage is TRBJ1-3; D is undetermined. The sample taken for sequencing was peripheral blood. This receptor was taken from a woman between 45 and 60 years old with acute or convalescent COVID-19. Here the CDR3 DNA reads TGTGCCAGCAGTTTAGCGGCTGGAAACACCATATATTTT. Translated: CASSLAAGNTIYF.